This T cell receptor (beta chain) is from a study of shared clonotypes between healthy human individuals. The assay was immunoSEQ multiplex PCR, and TCRdb's table has in-frame clones only and misses some. The table shows about 960,000 clones, with less than 85% occurring only once. Trimming at V came to 8 bases and at J to 0 bases, leaving 9 bases not matched to a gene. CDR1 is LNHNV, CDR2 YYDKDF, per germline (reference sequence). This CDR3 is built from 15 residues. The genes are TRBV15 and TRBJ1-2; 7 nucleotides line up with TRBD1. What was sequenced was memory CD4+ T cells sorted from blood. Described subset: CD45RA-negative fraction. This receptor was taken from a man younger than 35 in good health. CDR3 protein: CATAADRATNYGYTF. CDR3 DNA: TGTGCCACCGCCGCCGACAGGGCCACTAACTATGGCTACACCTTC.